Described below is a single T cell receptor beta chain sequence and its context. The data belong to a study of T cell changes during pregnancy in multiple sclerosis. The table came from immunoSEQ multiplex PCR; TCRdb's copy has only in-frame clones and leaves some out. The data contain about 30,000 clones, approximately 90% of them singletons. Sequenced material: CD8+ T cells from peripheral blood mononuclear cells, taken in the second trimester of pregnancy. The receptor was derived from a female donor with multiple sclerosis, enrolled in a pregnancy study.

The CDR3 bases are TGTGCCAGCAGTTTAGGGGACAGGGGGACCTACGAGCAGTACTTC. Amino acid sequence: CASSLGDRGTYEQYF. The chain couples TRBV28 to TRBJ2-7, with TRBD1 identical over 11 bases. V lost 2 bases to trimming and J lost 2 bases; unmatched junction nucleotides: 2. This CDR3 is built from 15 residues. Germline loops: CDR1 MDHEN, CDR2 SYDVKM.